This T cell receptor (beta chain) was captured by sequencing in a study of blood T cell repertoires in COVID-19. The repertoire was sequenced with immunoSEQ multiplex PCR; TCRdb's copy has only in-frame clones and lacks some. Altogether about 140,000 clones are present, around 87% being singletons, with the ten largest covering over 2%. Germline V CDR1 and CDR2: SGHDN, FVKESK. The CDR3 runs to 14 residues. V was trimmed by 1 base and J by 7 bases, leaving 8 bases between them. J is TRBJ1-6 and V is TRBV14; no clear D. The receptor was derived from a man aged 50 to 60 with active COVID-19. Sequencing was done on a sample of peripheral blood. This chain's CDR3 is CASSQVGSNSPLHF. In DNA, the CDR3 is TGTGCCAGCAGCCAAGTGGGCAGCAATTCACCCCTCCACTTT.